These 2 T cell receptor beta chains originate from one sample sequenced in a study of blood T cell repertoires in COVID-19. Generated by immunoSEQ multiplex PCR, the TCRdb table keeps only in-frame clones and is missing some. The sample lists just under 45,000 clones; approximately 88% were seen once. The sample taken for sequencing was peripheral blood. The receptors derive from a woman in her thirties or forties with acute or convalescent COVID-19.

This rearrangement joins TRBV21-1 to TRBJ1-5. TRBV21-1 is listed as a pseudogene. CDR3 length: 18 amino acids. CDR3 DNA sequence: TGTGCCAGCAGCAAAGCAGGTCCAGGAGGACGGATAGATCAGCCCCAGCATTTT. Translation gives CASSKAGPGGRIDQPQHF.

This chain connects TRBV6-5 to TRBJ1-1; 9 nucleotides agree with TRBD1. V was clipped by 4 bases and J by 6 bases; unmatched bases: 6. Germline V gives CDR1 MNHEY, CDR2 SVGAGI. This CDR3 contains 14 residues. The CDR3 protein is CASSSTGGHPEAFF. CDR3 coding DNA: TGTGCCAGCAGTTCCACAGGGGGCCACCCTGAAGCTTTCTTT.